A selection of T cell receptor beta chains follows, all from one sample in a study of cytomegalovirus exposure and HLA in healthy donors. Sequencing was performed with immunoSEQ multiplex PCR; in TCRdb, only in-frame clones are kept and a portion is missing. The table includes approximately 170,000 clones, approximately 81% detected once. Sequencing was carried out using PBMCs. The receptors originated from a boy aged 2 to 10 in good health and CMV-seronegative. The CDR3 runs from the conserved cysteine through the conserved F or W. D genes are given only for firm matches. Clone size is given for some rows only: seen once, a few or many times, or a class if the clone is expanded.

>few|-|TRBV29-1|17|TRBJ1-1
CSVEDGQRSSQGQEAFF
TGCAGCGTTGAAGACGGACAGAGGTCCTCCCAGGGGCAAGAAGCTTTCTTT
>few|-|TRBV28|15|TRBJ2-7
CASSIHREGNYEQYF
TGTGCCAGCAGCATCCACAGGGAGGGGAACTACGAGCAGTACTTC
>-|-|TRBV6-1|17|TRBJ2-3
CASSERENQGYTDTQYF
TGTGCCAGCAGTGAAAGGGAAAATCAGGGGTACACAGATACGCAGTATTTT
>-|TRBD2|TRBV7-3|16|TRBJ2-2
CASSLSAGVTTGELFF
TGTGCCAGCAGCTTATCAGCGGGAGTAACCACCGGGGAGCTGTTTTTT
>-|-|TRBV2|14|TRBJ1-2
CASSEGGTRYGYTF
TGTGCCAGCAGTGAAGGGGGCACCCGCTATGGCTACACCTTC
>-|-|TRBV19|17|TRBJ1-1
CASSIDLFAGQNTEAFF
TGTGCCAGTAGTATAGATCTATTCGCAGGACAGAACACTGAAGCTTTCTTT
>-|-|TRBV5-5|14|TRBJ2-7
CASSLSDRSYEQYF
TGTGCCAGCAGCTTGAGTGACAGATCCTACGAGCAGTACTTC
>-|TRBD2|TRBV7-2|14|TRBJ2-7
CASSLAGGPHEQYF
TGTGCCAGCAGCCTAGCGGGAGGGCCCCACGAGCAGTACTTC
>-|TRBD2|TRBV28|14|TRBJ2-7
CASRTSGSSYEQYF
TGTGCCAGCAGAACTAGCGGCAGCTCCTACGAGCAGTACTTC
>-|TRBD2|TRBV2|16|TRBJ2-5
CASPSLLAGLGETQYF
TGTGCCTCCCCAAGTCTACTAGCGGGGTTAGGAGAGACCCAGTACTTC
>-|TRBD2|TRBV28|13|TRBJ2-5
CASTSGVGETQYF
TGTGCCAGCACGAGCGGGGTCGGAGAGACCCAGTACTTC
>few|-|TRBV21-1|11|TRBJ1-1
CASSKGSEAFF
TGTGCCAGCAGCAAAGGGAGCGAAGCTTTCTTT
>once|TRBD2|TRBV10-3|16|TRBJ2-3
CAITGGLAGGTDTQYF
TGTGCCATCACTGGGGGACTAGCGGGTGGCACAGATACGCAGTATTTT
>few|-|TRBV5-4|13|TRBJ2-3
CASSLAGPDTQYF
TGTGCCAGCAGCTTGGCAGGGCCAGATACGCAGTATTTT
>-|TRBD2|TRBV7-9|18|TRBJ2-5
CASSLKTRTSGGQETQYF
TGTGCCAGCAGCTTAAAAACCCGGACTAGCGGGGGGCAAGAGACCCAGTACTTC
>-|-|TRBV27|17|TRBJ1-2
CASSLSGQRDWNYGYTF
TGTGCCAGCAGTTTATCAGGACAGAGAGATTGGAACTATGGCTACACCTTC
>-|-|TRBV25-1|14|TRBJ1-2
CASSPDGGNYGYTF
TGTGCCAGCAGTCCCGACGGGGGTAACTATGGCTACACCTTC
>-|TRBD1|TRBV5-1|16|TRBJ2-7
CASSLAPGQGADEQYF
TGCGCCAGCAGCTTGGCTCCGGGACAGGGGGCCGACGAGCAGTACTTC
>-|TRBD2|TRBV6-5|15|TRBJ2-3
CASSYLAGGTDTQYF
TGTGCCAGCAGTTACCTAGCGGGGGGGACAGATACGCAGTATTTT
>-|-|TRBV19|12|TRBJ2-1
CASSIVKNEQFF
TGTGCCAGTAGTATAGTCAAAAATGAGCAGTTCTTC
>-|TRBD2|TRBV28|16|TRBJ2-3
CASSLWSSGGPDTQYF
TGTGCCAGCAGTTTATGGTCTAGCGGGGGGCCAGATACGCAGTATTTT
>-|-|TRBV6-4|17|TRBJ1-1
CASSPGQGGRAWTEAFF
TGTGCCAGCAGCCCCGGGCAGGGTGGTCGGGCGTGGACTGAAGCTTTCTTT
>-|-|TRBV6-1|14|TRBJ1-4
CASSLGATNEKLFF
TGTGCCAGCAGTCTCGGTGCAACTAATGAAAAACTGTTTTTT
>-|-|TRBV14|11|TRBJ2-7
CASSPGTEQYF
TGTGCCAGCAGTCCCGGGACAGAGCAGTACTTC
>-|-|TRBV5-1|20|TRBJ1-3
CASSFGNRSGRPGAGNTIYF
TGCGCCAGCAGCTTCGGCAACAGATCGGGCCGCCCGGGGGCTGGAAACACCATATATTTT
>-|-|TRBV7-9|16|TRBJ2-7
CASSILKFAKLYEQYF
TGTGCCAGCAGCATCCTTAAATTCGCTAAACTCTACGAGCAGTACTTC
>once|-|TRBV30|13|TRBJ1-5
CAWSGRINQPQHF
TGTGCCTGGAGTGGTCGTATCAATCAGCCCCAGCATTTT
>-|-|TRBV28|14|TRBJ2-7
CASSLIGRAYEQYF
TGTGCCAGCAGTTTAATTGGGCGGGCCTACGAGCAGTACTTC
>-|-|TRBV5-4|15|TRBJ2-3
CASQVGGGGTDTQYF
TGTGCCAGCCAAGTAGGGGGGGGTGGCACAGATACGCAGTATTTT
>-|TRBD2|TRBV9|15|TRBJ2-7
CASSVGASGAYEQYF
TGTGCCAGCAGCGTAGGGGCTAGCGGGGCTTACGAGCAGTACTTC
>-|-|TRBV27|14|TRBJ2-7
CASSFGLAGYEQYF
TGTGCCAGCAGCTTTGGGCTAGCAGGCTACGAGCAGTACTTC
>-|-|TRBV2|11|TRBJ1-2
CASRGDGGYTF
TGTGCCAGCAGAGGGGATGGCGGCTACACCTTC
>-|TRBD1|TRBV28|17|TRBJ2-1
CASSPFPRDRVTDEQFF
TGTGCCAGCAGTCCCTTTCCCCGGGACAGGGTTACCGATGAGCAGTTCTTC
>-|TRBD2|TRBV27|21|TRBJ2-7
CASSFRTKRGTAGGSFDEQYF
TGTGCCAGCAGTTTCAGGACGAAAAGGGGCACGGCGGGCGGGAGTTTCGACGAGCAGTACTTC
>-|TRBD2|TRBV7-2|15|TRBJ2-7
CASSITSGSIYEQYF
TGTGCCAGCAGCATTACTAGCGGGAGTATCTACGAGCAGTACTTC
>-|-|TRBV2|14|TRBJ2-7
CASSIEGSWDKQYF
TGTGCCAGCAGCATCGAGGGGTCCTGGGACAAGCAGTACTTC
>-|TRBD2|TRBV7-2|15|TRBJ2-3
CASSFRGRAIDTQYF
TGTGCCAGCAGCTTCCGCGGGAGGGCCATAGATACGCAGTATTTT
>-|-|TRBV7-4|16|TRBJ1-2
CASRKRGVGDIYGYTF
TGTGCCAGCAGAAAAAGGGGTGTTGGGGACATCTATGGCTACACCTTC
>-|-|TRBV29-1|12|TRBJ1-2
CSVVQGQAGYTF
TGCAGCGTTGTACAGGGTCAGGCTGGCTACACCTTC
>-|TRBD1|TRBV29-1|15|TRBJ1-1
CSVRGDRQKNTEAFF
TGCAGCGTCAGAGGGGACAGGCAGAAGAACACTGAAGCTTTCTTT
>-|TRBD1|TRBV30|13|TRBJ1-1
CAWKGQGNTEAFF
TGTGCCTGGAAGGGACAGGGCAACACTGAAGCTTTCTTT
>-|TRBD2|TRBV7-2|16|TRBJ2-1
CASSLAGTSNYNEQFF
TGTGCCAGCAGCTTGGCCGGGACTAGCAACTACAATGAGCAGTTCTTC
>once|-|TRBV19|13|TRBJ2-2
CASGTRSTGELFF
TGTGCCAGTGGCACTAGATCAACCGGGGAGCTGTTTTTT
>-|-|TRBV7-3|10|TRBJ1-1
CASAGDEAFF
TGCGCCAGCGCGGGGGATGAAGCTTTCTTT
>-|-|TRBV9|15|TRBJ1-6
CASRGGDNNNSPLHF
TGTGCCAGCAGGGGGGGGGACAATAATAATTCACCCCTCCACTTT
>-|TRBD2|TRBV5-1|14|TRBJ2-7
CASTPGGTPYEQYF
TGCGCCAGCACCCCGGGAGGGACTCCCTACGAGCAGTACTTC
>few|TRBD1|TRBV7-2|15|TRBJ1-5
CASSPETGGDQPQHF
TGTGCCAGCAGCCCAGAGACAGGGGGCGATCAGCCCCAGCATTTT
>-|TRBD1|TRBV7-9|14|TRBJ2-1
CASRDRDLNNEQFF
TGTGCCAGCAGGGACAGGGACCTGAACAATGAGCAGTTCTTC
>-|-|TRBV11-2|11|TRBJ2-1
CASSFSREQFF
TGTGCCAGCAGCTTCAGTCGTGAGCAGTTCTTC
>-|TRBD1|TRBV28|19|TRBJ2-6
CASSLPKTGVRAGANVLTF
TGTGCCAGCAGTTTACCTAAAACAGGGGTGAGGGCTGGGGCCAACGTCCTGACTTTC
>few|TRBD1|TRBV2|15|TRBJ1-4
CASNQVTGGPEKLFF
TGTGCCAGCAACCAAGTGACAGGGGGCCCTGAAAAACTGTTTTTT
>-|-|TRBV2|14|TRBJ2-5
CASSETRGWETQYF
TGTGCCAGCAGTGAGACCAGAGGGTGGGAGACCCAGTACTTC
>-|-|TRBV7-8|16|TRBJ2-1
CASTLEGRGTYNEQFF
TGTGCCAGCACCTTAGAGGGGAGGGGGACTTACAATGAGCAGTTCTTC
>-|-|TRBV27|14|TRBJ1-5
CASSFGLFGQPQHF
TGTGCCAGCAGTTTTGGGCTATTTGGTCAGCCCCAGCATTTT
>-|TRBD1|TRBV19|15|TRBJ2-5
CASSMTTGVMETQYF
TGTGCCAGTAGTATGACGACAGGGGTTATGGAGACCCAGTACTTC
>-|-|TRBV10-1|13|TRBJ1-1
CASTRDIGTEAFF
TGCGCCAGCACCAGGGATATTGGCACTGAAGCTTTCTTT
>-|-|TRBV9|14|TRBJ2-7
CASSQGGGRPEQYF
TGTGCCAGCAGCCAGGGGGGTGGGAGGCCGGAGCAGTACTTC
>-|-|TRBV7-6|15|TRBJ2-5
CASSSLYRAQETQYF
TGTGCCAGCAGCTCATTGTACAGGGCGCAAGAGACCCAGTACTTC
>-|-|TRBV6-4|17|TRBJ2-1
CASSATPLLSSYNEQFF
TGTGCCAGCAGTGCCACCCCGCTGCTAAGTTCCTACAATGAGCAGTTCTTC
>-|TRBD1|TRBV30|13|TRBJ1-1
CAWAPGGYTEAFF
TGTGCCTGGGCGCCAGGGGGCTACACTGAAGCTTTCTTT